This TCR beta chain was sequenced in a study of response to subunit inactivated influenza vaccine. Study observations and caveats: Authors suggested each seasonal flu vaccination may recruit only limited numbers of new T cells.

MiXCR was run by TCRdb on the RT-PCR reads, yielding one entry per CDR3 protein. The table shows about 780,000 distinct CDR3 sequences, with less than 20% occurring only once. Per germline, CDR1 LNHNV and CDR2 YYDKDF (reference sequence). The CDR3 contains 15 residues. With 4 bases removed from V and 0 bases from J, the gap between germline ends came to 7 bases. Notes on this clonotype: Its antigen remains unidentified.

This material consisted of PBMCs from blood, taken 5 to 6 days after vaccination. This chain connects TRBV15 to TRBJ2-6; D ambiguous. The sequence was obtained from a man between 50 and 59 years old who received an inactivated influenza vaccine. CDR3 nucleotide sequence: TGTGCCACCAGCAACAGCAACTCTGGGGCCAACGTCCTGACTTTC. Protein sequence: CATSNSNSGANVLTF.